Below are 7 T cell receptor beta chains sequenced from a single sample in a study of blood T cell repertoires in COVID-19. Assay: immunoSEQ multiplex PCR; the TCRdb copy retains only in-frame clones and omits some. The table records around 81,000 clones, almost 85% of them present only once. Material: peripheral blood. These TCRs come from a human donor in a cohort sampled during active COVID-19.

The table lists this clone with a few counts. This rearrangement joins TRBV18 to TRBJ2-7, with 8 nucleotides matching TRBD1. The ends lost 2 bases at V and 3 bases at J; junction bases unmatched: 3. From germline, CDR1 is KGHSH and CDR2 LQKENI. The CDR3 consists of 14 residues. The CDR3: CASSPMGQDYEQYF. CDR3 nucleotide sequence: TGTGCCAGCTCACCAATGGGACAGGACTACGAGCAGTACTTC. Supplemented by reference TRBV18 and TRBJ2-7, the full variable domain reads NAGVMQNPRHLVRRRGQEARLRCSPMKGHSHVYWYRQLPEEGLKFMVYLQKENIIDESGMPKERFSAEFPKEGPSILRIQQVVRGDSAAYFCASSPMGQDYEQYFGPGTRLTVT.

This rearrangement joins TRBV29-1 to TRBJ2-3; D remains unclear. The germline V and J ends were trimmed by 4 bases and 4 bases, with 9 bases remaining between them. CDR3 size: 12 residues. Germline-derived CDR1 and CDR2 are SQVTM and ANQGSEA. The CDR3 DNA reads as TGCAGCGTTGCCCGAGCCCCAGATACGCAGTATTTT. Amino acid sequence: CSVARAPDTQYF.

The V gene is TRBV27, the J gene TRBJ1-2; 8 bases map to TRBD1. V shed 6 bases and J 4 bases; nucleotides not matched to a gene: 13. The germline V gene encodes CDR1 MNHEY and CDR2 SMNVEV (reference sequence). This CDR3 is built from 16 residues. CDR3 nucleotides: TGTGCCAGCAGCCTAAAACGATCAGGGGGCGTCTATGGCTACACCTTC. As protein: CASSLKRSGGVYGYTF.

The chain combines TRBV7-3 with TRBJ1-4; D may be TRBD1 (5 bases). Germline V lookup: CDR1 SGHTA, CDR2 FQGTGA. Trimming shortened V by 4 bases and J by 7 bases, and 19 bases separated the two germline ends. The CDR3 totals 16 residues. CDR3 DNA sequence: TGTGCCAGCAGCTCAAGAAGTCGGGGGAGTGGTGAAAAACTGTTTTTT. Its protein is CASSSRSRGSGEKLFF.

This chain uses TRBV9 with TRBJ1-6; 9 bases fit TRBD1. Germline CDR1 reads SGDLS; CDR2 reads YYNGEE. The CDR3 runs 15 residues. V shed 3 bases, J shed 7 bases, and the junction held 5 bases outside the gene matches. CDR3 residues: CASSDTDRGNSPLHF. CDR3 nucleotides: TGTGCCAGCAGCGATACGGACAGGGGCAATTCACCCCTCCACTTT.

V gene TRBV6-5 combines with J gene TRBJ2-7; 11 nucleotides line up with TRBD1. Trimming at V came to 10 bases and at J to 3 bases, leaving 8 bases not matched to a gene. Per germline, CDR1 MNHEY and CDR2 SVGAGI. This CDR3 spans 14 amino acids. The CDR3 sequence: CATKPGQGVYEQYF. CDR3 in DNA: TGTGCCACCAAACCGGGACAGGGGGTCTACGAGCAGTACTTC.

J is TRBJ2-7 and V is TRBV5-6; D is unresolved. Per germline, CDR1 SGHDT and CDR2 YYEEEE. V was cut by 1 base and J by 2 bases, with 4 bases left in between. The CDR3 contains 12 residues. Written as DNA, the CDR3 is TGTGCCAGCAGCTTGCGGGCCTACGAGCAGTACTTC. Translation: CASSLRAYEQYF.